Presented here are 13 T cell receptor beta chains from one specimen sequenced in a study of shared clonotypes between healthy human individuals. TCRdb keeps only in-frame clones here, not all; method: immunoSEQ multiplex PCR. The repertoire holds approximately 530,000 clones, with 95% to 96% as singletons. Specimen: naive CD4+ T cells sorted from blood. Indicated subset: CD45RA+ positively selected. These receptors originate from a woman aged 30 to 39 in good health.

The chain employs TRBV1 and TRBJ2-7. TRBV1 has pseudogene status. CDR3 size: 14 residues. The CDR3 loop reads CTSSQARIHGEQYF. The CDR3 DNA sequence: TGCACCAGCAGCCAAGCCCGGATCCACGGCGAGCAGTACTTC.

V usage is TRBV27 and J usage is TRBJ1-1; D unclear. The V end lost 2 bases, the J end lost 6 bases, and 16 bases lay between the germline ends. Germline CDR1 MNHEY, CDR2 SMNVEV (reference sequence). The CDR3 contains 15 residues. The chain's CDR3 is CASSLKGPGGAEAFF. CDR3 in DNA: TGTGCCAGCAGTTTAAAAGGCCCTGGAGGTGCTGAAGCTTTCTTT.

The chain combines TRBV30 with TRBJ1-2, with D uncertain. Trimming stripped 0 bases from V and 4 bases from J, with 6 bases between. The CDR3 contains 12 residues. Germline V gives CDR1 GTSNPN, CDR2 SVGIG (reference sequence). CDR3 DNA: TGTGCCTGGAGTGTAATAGGCTATGGCTACACCTTC. This codes for CAWSVIGYGYTF. Combining the CDR3 with reference TRBV30 and TRBJ1-2 gives the whole variable domain SQTIHQWPATLVQPVGSPLSLECTVEGTSNPNLYWYRQAAGRGLQLLFYSVGIGQISSEVPQNLSASRPQDRQFILSSKKLLLSDSGFYLCAWSVIGYGYTFGSGTRLTVV.

This clone came up once. The rearrangement joins TRBV6-5 to TRBJ2-1; 8 bases map to TRBD2. The trim removed 6 bases at V and 9 bases at J, leaving 10 bases unmatched. Germline CDR1 reads MNHEY; CDR2 reads SVGAGI. The CDR3 is made up of 14 amino acids. The CDR3 nucleotides are TGTGCCAGCAGAACCGGGACTAGTTTCACTGAGCAGTTCTTC. As protein: CASRTGTSFTEQFF.

V and J are TRBV9 and TRBJ1-2; 7 bases line up with TRBD1. CDR3 length equals 14 residues. The V gene's germline CDR1 is SGDLS and CDR2 YYNGEE. Trimming removed 3 bases from V and 4 bases from J; junction bases left unmatched: 6. CDR3 DNA: TGTGCCAGCAGCGCCACAGGGGCGGTCTATGGCTACACCTTC. Its protein product is CASSATGAVYGYTF.

The chain joins TRBV7-6 to TRBJ2-5, with 7 bases aligning to TRBD1. This CDR3 is built from 15 residues. Trimming cost V 4 bases and J 5 bases; bases outside gene matches: 10. Germline CDR1 SGHVS, CDR2 FNYEAQ. CDR3 amino acids: CASSSNRGREETQYF. The CDR3 bases are TGTGCCAGCAGCTCCAACAGGGGAAGGGAGGAGACCCAGTACTTC.

The rearrangement links TRBV5-4 to TRBJ2-2, with 10 nucleotides matching TRBD2. Losses at the gene ends were 4 bases for V and 6 bases for J; bases not matched to a gene: 12. CDR3 size: 17 residues. Germline-derived CDR1 and CDR2 are SGHNT and YYREEE (reference sequence). The CDR3 DNA reads as TGTGCCAGCAGCCTGCCTTCTAGCGGGAGTCCCTCCGGGGAGCTGTTTTTT. Encoded protein: CASSLPSSGSPSGELFF.

The rearrangement links TRBV7-2 to TRBJ2-5; D is ambiguous. Trimming stripped 5 bases from V and 10 bases from J, with 20 bases between. The CDR3 loop spans 14 amino acids. Germline CDR1 SGHTA, CDR2 FQGNSA. The CDR3 DNA follows: TGTGCCAGCAGCCTGCGACTGACGAAGGTGGGCCAGTACTTC. It is translated as CASSLRLTKVGQYF.

V is TRBV18 and J is TRBJ2-1; 8 nucleotides match TRBD2. Unmatched junction bases numbered 7, after V lost 0 bases and J lost 0 bases. Germline values: CDR1 KGHSH, CDR2 LQKENI. CDR3 length equals 18 residues. CDR3 amino acids: CASSPPLIAGSSYNEQFF. The CDR3 DNA reads as TGTGCCAGCTCACCACCGTTGATAGCGGGAAGCTCCTACAATGAGCAGTTCTTC.

The genes are TRBV6-5 and TRBJ2-7; 8 nucleotides line up with TRBD1. Germline CDR1 and CDR2: MNHEY and SVGAGI. Trimming at V came to 6 bases and at J to 6 bases, leaving 7 bases not matched to a gene. The CDR3 loop spans 13 amino acids. Here the CDR3 DNA reads TGTGCCAGCAGCCGCGGACAGGGCACCGAGCAGTACTTC. Encoded protein: CASSRGQGTEQYF.

In its sample, this clone was seen once. The V gene is TRBV6-5, the J gene TRBJ2-7, with D perhaps TRBD1 or TRBD2 (7 bases each). Germline CDR1 reads MNHEY; CDR2 reads SVGAGI. The V end lost 6 bases, the J end lost 5 bases, and 17 bases lay between the germline ends. The CDR3 consists of 14 residues. The CDR3 here is CASRRIQGRDEQYF. In DNA form, the CDR3 reads TGTGCCAGCAGACGAATACAGGGGAGGGACGAGCAGTACTTC.

The chain employs TRBV5-1 and TRBJ2-5; D tentatively reads TRBD1 or TRBD2 (5 bases each). TRBJ2-7 explains the end of the DNA better; the J call may be wrong. The germline V gene has CDR1 SGHRS and CDR2 YFSETQ. This CDR3 comprises 14 residues. CDR3 bases: TGCGCCAGCAGCTTGGGGGACGGACCATACGAGCAGTACTTC. Translating gives CASSLGDGPYEQYF.

The chain combines TRBV5-4 with TRBJ2-1; no definite D call. The V end lost 4 bases, the J end lost 5 bases, and 16 bases lay between the germline ends. CDR1 is SGHNT and CDR2 is YYREEE in the germline V gene (reference sequence). The CDR3 sequence is 15 residues long. CDR3 residues: CASSPSVTSNNEQFF. The CDR3 nucleotides read TGTGCCAGCAGCCCGAGCGTGACCTCTAACAATGAGCAGTTCTTC.